This T cell receptor beta chain was identified during a study of blood T cell repertoires in COVID-19. Study-wide background: T cells, B-cell-depleted T cells, or PBMCs supplied cDNA or gDNA.

Donors were grouped by their self-reported clinical history. People in the exposed group encountered a COVID-19 case within 2 weeks before entering the study. The CDR3 is made up of 13 amino acids. CDR1 is KGHDR and CDR2 is SFDVKD in the germline V gene. V lost 6 bases and J 9 bases, leaving 15 bases between the germline ends. The assay was immunoSEQ multiplex PCR, and TCRdb's table has in-frame clones only and misses some. Altogether 250,000 to 300,000 clones are present, around 83% being singletons, with the ten largest covering 5%. The clonotype was recovered from a man aged 40-55 years who had been exposed to COVID-19. The J gene is TRBJ2-3, the V gene TRBV24-1; tentative D call: TRBD1 (6 bases). Sequenced input: PBMCs or T cells enriched from blood (not recorded which). The CDR3 loop reads CATSSNTGSTQYF. DNA of the CDR3: TGTGCCACCAGTTCAAATACAGGGAGCACGCAGTATTTT.